These T cell receptor beta chains were read from a single sample in a study of siplizumab effects on memory and regulatory T cells. Assay used: immunoSEQ multiplex PCR; TCRdb lists only in-frame clones, some missing. Here the sample spans 87,000 or so clones, 94% being singletons. Sequenced sample: non-Treg CD4+ T cells sorted from blood. The receptor source for this set is a human donor in good health. Each CDR3 is given with its conserved first and last residue. Fields, in order: V gene, D gene, J gene, CDR3 protein, CDR3 DNA. The D gene is left open where the match is weak.

TRBV7-9	-	TRBJ1-1	CASSSVVGLEAFF	TGTGCCAGCAGCTCCGTCGTGGGGCTTGAAGCTTTCTTT
TRBV19	TRBD1	TRBJ1-5	CASFQRGTGPSQPQHF	TGTGCCAGTTTCCAGCGGGGGACAGGGCCCAGTCAGCCCCAGCATTTT
TRBV7-3	-	TRBJ1-2	CASSPGQTPGYGYTF	TGTGCCAGCAGTCCCGGACAGACCCCAGGCTATGGCTACACCTTC
TRBV11-1	-	TRBJ1-1	CASSLGTEAFF	TGTGCCAGCAGCTTAGGGACTGAAGCTTTCTTT
TRBV18	TRBD2	TRBJ2-3	CASSPIGGSSDTQYF	TGTGCCAGCTCACCAATCGGCGGGAGTTCAGATACGCAGTATTTT
TRBV7-3	TRBD1	TRBJ1-1	CASSLGDRGNTEAFF	TGTGCCAGCAGCTTAGGGGACAGGGGGAACACTGAAGCTTTCTTT
TRBV4-1	-	TRBJ1-5	CASSQGPGRGNQPQHF	TGCGCCAGCAGCCAAGGCCCAGGGAGGGGCAATCAGCCCCAGCATTTT
TRBV4-1	-	TRBJ2-5	CASSQGPLETQYF	TGCGCCAGCAGCCAGGGACCTTTAGAGACCCAGTACTTC
TRBV18	TRBD1	TRBJ2-7	CASSPGQEYEQYF	TGTGCCAGCTCACCGGGACAGGAGTACGAGCAGTACTTC
TRBV6-7	-	TRBJ1-5	CASSYSSNQPQHF	TGTGCCAGCAGTTACTCTAGCAATCAGCCCCAGCATTTT
TRBV7-9	-	TRBJ2-5	CASSSSENGWYF	TGTGCCAGCAGCTCATCGGAGAACGGGTGGTACTTC
TRBV5-4	-	TRBJ2-1	CASSFQGRTYNEQFF	TGTGCCAGCAGCTTCCAGGGTCGGACTTACAATGAGCAGTTCTTC
TRBV29-1	-	TRBJ1-2	CSVGDQGTYGYTF	TGCAGCGTTGGGGACCAGGGAACCTATGGCTACACCTTC
TRBV18	-	TRBJ1-1	CASSRPPLNTEAFF	TGTGCCAGCTCACGGCCGCCGTTGAACACTGAAGCTTTCTTT
TRBV7-6	TRBD2	TRBJ2-1	CASSPWTSGRGDEQFF	TGTGCCAGCAGCCCGTGGACTAGCGGGAGAGGGGATGAGCAGTTCTTC
TRBV7-8	TRBD2	TRBJ2-1	CASSPGLAGGPAYNEQFF	TGTGCCAGCAGCCCCGGACTAGCGGGAGGGCCAGCTTACAATGAGCAGTTCTTC
TRBV9	TRBD2	TRBJ2-3	CASSVGGGQTDTQYF	TGTGCCAGCAGCGTAGGCGGGGGGCAAACAGATACGCAGTATTTT